This is a list of T cell receptor beta chains from one sample in a study of T cells in Graves' hyperthyroidism and ophthalmopathy. TCRdb independently ran MiXCR on the multiplex PCR reads; one entry per CDR3 protein. The repertoire includes 400,000 to 450,000 distinct CDR3 sequences, approximately 15% of them detected once, and 13% sits in the top ten. Source material: blood. The receptors were gathered from a man aged 18 to 29 with Graves' ophthalmopathy. Each CDR3 is given with its conserved first and last residue. A D gene is named only where the DNA matches it firmly. Clone sizes are given selectively: once, few, many, or a class where the clone is expanded.

length,V,J,D,size,CDR3,DNA
20,TRBV29-1,TRBJ2-1,TRBD2,.,CSVEEATGLAGGPNDNEQFF,TGCAGCGTTGAAGAGGCTACGGGACTAGCGGGGGGGCCTAATGACAATGAGCAGTTCTTC
12,TRBV10-1,TRBJ2-7,.,.,CASSPEYNEQYF,TGCGCCAGCAGTCCCGAATACAATGAGCAGTACTTC
14,TRBV6-1,TRBJ2-7,TRBD1,many,CASSRTGPPVAQYF,TGTGCCAGCAGTCGGACAGGGCCTCCTGTGGCGCAGTACTTC
13,TRBV11-2,TRBJ2-3,.,many,CASSLGTTDTQYF,TGTGCCAGCAGCCTGGGGACCACAGATACGCAGTATTTT
15,TRBV30,TRBJ2-7,TRBD1,.,CAWSAQGQNSYEQYF,TGTGCCTGGAGTGCCCAGGGACAGAATTCCTACGAGCAGTACTTC
14,TRBV6-5,TRBJ1-5,TRBD1,.,CASSYATGGQPQHF,TGTGCCAGCAGTTACGCGACAGGGGGGCAGCCCCAGCATTTT
15,TRBV20-1,TRBJ2-3,TRBD1,.,CSAPTGGTLGDTQYF,TGCAGTGCTCCGACAGGGGGTACACTCGGGGATACGCAGTATTTT
15,TRBV7-8,TRBJ2-3,TRBD2,many,CASSLVRLAEDTQYF,TGTGCCAGCAGCTTAGTCCGACTAGCAGAAGATACGCAGTATTTT
13,TRBV6-1,TRBJ1-1,.,many,CASRLGQNTEAFF,TGTGCCAGCAGACTGGGACAGAACACTGAAGCTTTCTTT
14,TRBV24-1,TRBJ1-5,.,many,CATSDAAWDQPQHF,TGTGCCACCAGTGATGCCGCCTGGGATCAGCCCCAGCATTTT
16,TRBV15,TRBJ2-1,TRBD2,many,CATSRFSGSGGDEQFF,TGTGCCACCAGCAGATTTAGCGGGAGCGGTGGCGATGAGCAGTTCTTC
14,TRBV6-5,TRBJ2-7,TRBD1,few,CASSYRQGAYEQYF,TGTGCCAGCAGTTATAGACAGGGGGCCTACGAGCAGTACTTC
12,TRBV29-1,TRBJ1-2,.,few,CSVEGFLYGYTF,TGCAGCGTTGAAGGATTTCTCTATGGCTACACCTTC
16,TRBV11-1,TRBJ2-3,TRBD2,.,CASSRGGLERTDTQYF,TGTGCCAGCAGCCGGGGGGGACTAGAACGAACAGATACGCAGTATTTT
14,TRBV5-1,TRBJ2-3,.,.,CASSLVGTADTQYF,TGCGCCAGCAGCTTGGTGGGAACAGCAGATACGCAGTATTTT
15,TRBV24-1,TRBJ2-7,TRBD1,few,CATSDPQGVVHEQYF,TGTGCCACCAGTGATCCACAGGGGGTGGTCCACGAGCAGTACTTC
15,TRBV12-3/TRBV12-4,TRBJ2-7,TRBD1,many,CASNTPGQGPYEQYF,TGTGCCAGCAACACTCCGGGACAGGGTCCGTACGAGCAGTACTTC
16,TRBV12-3/TRBV12-4,TRBJ2-1,.,.,CASSPLRDSSYNEQFF,TGTGCCAGCAGTCCCCTAAGGGATAGCTCCTACAATGAGCAGTTCTTC
13,TRBV3-1,TRBJ2-7,TRBD2,.,CASSQGGGHEQYF,TGTGCCAGCAGCCAAGGGGGAGGGCACGAGCAGTACTTC
15,TRBV29-1,TRBJ2-7,TRBD2,many,CSVGLRPSGTYEQYF,TGCAGCGTGGGTTTGCGGCCTAGCGGAACCTACGAGCAGTACTTC
16,TRBV3-1,TRBJ2-3,.,many,CASSQGLRTISDTQYF,TGTGCCAGCAGCCAAGGGTTAAGAACTATCTCAGATACGCAGTATTTT
15,TRBV27,TRBJ2-2,TRBD1,few,CASSLPPDRAGELFF,TGTGCCAGCAGTTTACCCCCCGACAGGGCCGGGGAGCTGTTTTTT
15,TRBV7-3,TRBJ2-1,.,many,CASSTSHEAYNEQFF,TGTGCCAGCAGTACCAGTCATGAGGCCTACAATGAGCAGTTCTTC
15,TRBV7-9,TRBJ2-5,TRBD2,many,CASSPLAGPQETQYF,TGTGCCAGCAGCCCTCTAGCGGGACCACAAGAGACCCAGTACTTC
18,TRBV3-1,TRBJ2-1,TRBD2,many,CASSQEVQREFGYNEQFF,TGTGCCAGCAGCCAAGAAGTTCAGCGGGAGTTCGGCTACAATGAGCAGTTCTTC
15,TRBV11-2,TRBJ2-7,TRBD1,many,CASSLGQGASSEQYF,TGTGCCAGCAGCCTTGGACAGGGGGCTTCGAGTGAGCAGTACTTC
12,TRBV11-2,TRBJ2-3,.,.,CASSPWPDTQYF,TGTGCCAGCAGCCCCTGGCCAGATACGCAGTATTTT
15,TRBV28,TRBJ2-1,.,.,CASLGLARGWDEQFF,TGTGCCAGCCTCGGATTAGCGCGTGGTTGGGATGAGCAGTTCTTC
16,TRBV6-5,TRBJ2-7,TRBD1,.,CVSSYSPDRGSYEQYF,TGTGTCAGCAGTTACTCACCTGACAGGGGCTCCTACGAGCAGTACTTC
15,TRBV6-1,TRBJ2-7,TRBD2,many,CASKSLAGPRYEQYF,TGTGCCAGCAAGAGTCTAGCGGGTCCTAGATACGAGCAGTACTTC
13,TRBV20-1,TRBJ2-1,.,many,CSARDLGYNEQFF,TGCAGTGCTAGAGATCTGGGCTACAATGAGCAGTTCTTC
13,TRBV30,TRBJ1-2,TRBD1,few,CARWTGFNYGYTF,TGTGCCCGTTGGACAGGTTTCAACTATGGCTACACCTTC
14,TRBV6-1,TRBJ2-2,TRBD2,many,CASSGAGGTGELFF,TGTGCCAGCAGTGGCGCGGGAGGGACCGGGGAGCTGTTTTTT
15,TRBV5-5,TRBJ2-1,.,few,CASSSTIYSYNEQFF,TGTGCCAGCAGCTCGACTATATACTCATACAATGAGCAGTTCTTC
14,TRBV6-1,TRBJ2-4,.,few,CASSEVLELGIQYF,TGTGCCAGCAGTGAAGTGTTGGAATTGGGCATTCAGTACTTC
12,TRBV10-3,TRBJ1-2,.,.,CAIMAVNYGYTF,TGTGCCATCATGGCAGTTAACTATGGCTACACCTTC
15,TRBV29-1,TRBJ2-2,TRBD2,few,CSVGRLAGSVGELFF,TGCAGCGTTGGGAGACTAGCGGGGTCCGTCGGGGAGCTGTTTTTT
15,TRBV24-1,TRBJ2-1,TRBD2,.,CATSGVAGVDNEQFF,TGTGCCACGAGCGGCGTGGCGGGAGTGGACAATGAGCAGTTCTTC
16,TRBV18,TRBJ2-2,.,.,CASSPPLAELGGELFF,TGTGCCAGCTCACCACCGTTAGCGGAGCTAGGTGGGGAGCTGTTTTTT
14,TRBV13,TRBJ2-4,.,many,CASSLPIAKNIQYF,TGTGCCAGCAGCTTACCGATAGCCAAAAACATTCAGTACTTC
19,TRBV6-5,TRBJ1-2,TRBD1,many,CASSYFYNIDPGGSYGYTF,TGTGCCAGCAGTTACTTCTACAACATCGACCCAGGGGGATCCTATGGCTACACCTTC
14,TRBV5-4,TRBJ1-2,TRBD1,few,CASSPGQIYYGYTF,TGTGCCAGCAGCCCGGGACAGATATACTATGGCTACACCTTC
12,TRBV30,TRBJ1-5,.,many,CAWSVPGQPQHF,TGTGCCTGGAGTGTACCTGGTCAGCCCCAGCATTTT
12,TRBV20-1,TRBJ2-6,.,.,CSAGGRANVLTF,TGCAGTGCTGGGGGGCGGGCCAACGTCCTGACTTTC
16,TRBV13,TRBJ2-5,TRBD2,many,CASSPTGGVSEETQYF,TGTGCCAGCAGCCCCACGGGGGGGGTCAGCGAGGAGACCCAGTACTTC
13,TRBV3-1,TRBJ1-1,.,few,CASSHQGHTEALF,TGTGCCAGCAGCCATCAGGGACACACTGAAGCTCTCTTT
14,TRBV4-1,TRBJ2-3,.,many,CASSQGRSTDTQYF,TGCGCCAGCAGCCAAGGCAGGAGCACAGATACGCAGTATTTT
17,TRBV7-9,TRBJ1-6,.,.,CASSWGGASGYNSPLHF,TGTGCCAGCAGCTGGGGGGGGGCTTCCGGCTATAATTCACCCCTCCACTTT
13,TRBV6-1,TRBJ2-7,.,many,CASSRASSYEQYF,TGTGCCAGCTCAAGGGCCAGCTCCTACGAGCAGTACTTC
18,TRBV12-3/TRBV12-4,TRBJ1-5,TRBD1,.,CASSLVFGTGGSNQPQHF,TGTGCCAGCAGTTTAGTGTTTGGGACAGGGGGCAGCAATCAGCCCCAGCATTTT